The rows below give T cell receptor beta chains drawn from one sample of a study of cytomegalovirus exposure and HLA in healthy donors. Some clones are missing from TCRdb's copy, which holds only in-frame ones; the method was immunoSEQ multiplex PCR. Among over 130,000 clones listed, about four fifths were seen once. The sequencing input was PBMCs. These TCRs come from a male donor in good health and CMV-seronegative. Both conserved end residues are part of each CDR3. The D gene is left open where the match is weak. Some rows mark clone size as missing; the rest say once, few, many or name a class of expanded clone.

D gene: TRBD2; clone size: NA; V gene: TRBV6-5; CDR3 length: 15; J gene: TRBJ2-7; CDR3 DNA: TGTGCCAGCAGGCTTACTAGCGGGACGAACTACGAGCAGTACTTC; CDR3 protein: CASRLTSGTNYEQYF
D gene: TRBD1; clone size: once; V gene: TRBV27; CDR3 length: 16; J gene: TRBJ1-5; CDR3 DNA: TGTGCCAGCAGTCCGGGGACAGGGGGCGATCATCAGCCCCAGCATTTT; CDR3 protein: CASSPGTGGDHQPQHF
D gene: NA; clone size: few; V gene: TRBV2; CDR3 length: 16; J gene: TRBJ1-5; CDR3 DNA: TGTGCCAGCAGCCTAAACCGGGACACCGATTATCAGCCCCAGCATTTT; CDR3 protein: CASSLNRDTDYQPQHF
D gene: TRBD1; clone size: NA; V gene: TRBV6-5; CDR3 length: 14; J gene: TRBJ2-7; CDR3 DNA: TGTGCCAGCAGTTACGGGACAGGGGTGTGGGAGCAGTACTTC; CDR3 protein: CASSYGTGVWEQYF
D gene: TRBD1; clone size: NA; V gene: TRBV15; CDR3 length: 15; J gene: TRBJ1-2; CDR3 DNA: TGTGCCACCAGCAGAATAGGGGGACAGGCGTATGGCTACACCTTC; CDR3 protein: CATSRIGGQAYGYTF
D gene: TRBD1; clone size: NA; V gene: TRBV4-1; CDR3 length: 14; J gene: TRBJ1-2; CDR3 DNA: TGCGCCAGCAGCCCGGGACAGGGGAACTATGGCTACACCTTC; CDR3 protein: CASSPGQGNYGYTF
D gene: TRBD1; clone size: NA; V gene: TRBV6-4; CDR3 length: 14; J gene: TRBJ2-1; CDR3 DNA: TGTGCCAGCAGTAAAGGGACAGGGGGCGATGAGCAGTTCTTC; CDR3 protein: CASSKGTGGDEQFF
D gene: NA; clone size: once; V gene: TRBV7-3; CDR3 length: 16; J gene: TRBJ2-2; CDR3 DNA: TGTGCCAGCAGCTTAACTGGGGCGAGGAACACCGGGGAGCTGTTTTTT; CDR3 protein: CASSLTGARNTGELFF
D gene: NA; clone size: NA; V gene: TRBV6-1; CDR3 length: 13; J gene: TRBJ2-7; CDR3 DNA: TGTGCCAGCACCCCCAGGTGGGGCAACGAGCAGTACTTC; CDR3 protein: CASTPRWGNEQYF
D gene: NA; clone size: NA; V gene: TRBV9; CDR3 length: 14; J gene: TRBJ2-7; CDR3 DNA: TGTGCCAGCAGCGTAGATCACAGTCCCTACGAGCAGTACTTC; CDR3 protein: CASSVDHSPYEQYF
D gene: TRBD1; clone size: few; V gene: TRBV5-5; CDR3 length: 13; J gene: TRBJ2-7; CDR3 DNA: TGTGCCAGCAGCTGGGGACAGTCCTACGAGCAGTACTTC; CDR3 protein: CASSWGQSYEQYF
D gene: NA; clone size: NA; V gene: TRBV4-1; CDR3 length: 16; J gene: TRBJ2-4; CDR3 DNA: TGCGCCAGCAGCCAAGGGGTTCTGGACACAAAAAACATTCAGTACTTC; CDR3 protein: CASSQGVLDTKNIQYF
D gene: TRBD2; clone size: NA; V gene: TRBV27; CDR3 length: 13; J gene: TRBJ2-1; CDR3 DNA: TGTGCCAGCAGTTTAGGAGCGGGGAATGAGCAGTTCTTC; CDR3 protein: CASSLGAGNEQFF
D gene: TRBD1; clone size: once; V gene: TRBV5-4; CDR3 length: 17; J gene: TRBJ1-3; CDR3 DNA: TGTGCCAGCAGCGATCCGGGACAGGTTTTGACTGGAAACACCATATATTTT; CDR3 protein: CASSDPGQVLTGNTIYF
D gene: NA; clone size: NA; V gene: TRBV6-1; CDR3 length: 15; J gene: TRBJ2-7; CDR3 DNA: TGTGCCAGCCAGAGGTGGCAGGGGGAGGCCTACGAGCAGTACTTC; CDR3 protein: CASQRWQGEAYEQYF
D gene: NA; clone size: few; V gene: TRBV6-5; CDR3 length: 14; J gene: TRBJ2-7; CDR3 DNA: TGTGCCAGCAGTTCCCCGGGAGATTCCTACGAGCAGTACTTC; CDR3 protein: CASSSPGDSYEQYF
D gene: TRBD1; clone size: NA; V gene: TRBV14; CDR3 length: 17; J gene: TRBJ1-1; CDR3 DNA: TGTGCCAGCAGCCGACGTCCCGGGACAGGATTGAACACTGAAGCTTTCTTT; CDR3 protein: CASSRRPGTGLNTEAFF
D gene: NA; clone size: NA; V gene: TRBV19; CDR3 length: 16; J gene: TRBJ2-7; CDR3 DNA: TGTGCCAGTAGTATGAAGGCAGGGTCTTACACCTACGAGCAGTGCTTC; CDR3 protein: CASSMKAGSYTYEQCF
D gene: NA; clone size: NA; V gene: TRBV6-5; CDR3 length: 14; J gene: TRBJ2-7; CDR3 DNA: TGTGCCAGCAGTTACTCCGAGATTCCCTACGAGCAGTACTTC; CDR3 protein: CASSYSEIPYEQYF
D gene: NA; clone size: NA; V gene: TRBV19; CDR3 length: 18; J gene: TRBJ2-7; CDR3 DNA: TGTGCCAGTAGTATTGTTGTTGTACCCAGGTGCACGAGATACGAGCAGTACTTC; CDR3 protein: CASSIVVVPRCTRYEQYF
D gene: NA; clone size: NA; V gene: TRBV9; CDR3 length: 15; J gene: TRBJ2-2; CDR3 DNA: TGTGCCAGCAGCGTAGATCAAGAGGCGGGCGGGGAGCTGTTTTTT; CDR3 protein: CASSVDQEAGGELFF
D gene: TRBD2; clone size: NA; V gene: TRBV9; CDR3 length: 14; J gene: TRBJ2-7; CDR3 DNA: TGTGCCAGCAGCGTTTCCGGGACTAGCGACGAGCAGTACTTC; CDR3 protein: CASSVSGTSDEQYF
D gene: TRBD1; clone size: once; V gene: TRBV19; CDR3 length: 17; J gene: TRBJ1-3; CDR3 DNA: TGTGCCAGTAGTAGGGGGGACAGGCCGATCTCTGGAAACACCATATATTTT; CDR3 protein: CASSRGDRPISGNTIYF
D gene: NA; clone size: NA; V gene: TRBV19; CDR3 length: 16; J gene: TRBJ1-1; CDR3 DNA: TGTGCCAGTAGCCGTGGGCTTCAGTACCCGAACACTGAAGCTTTCTTT; CDR3 protein: CASSRGLQYPNTEAFF
D gene: TRBD2; clone size: NA; V gene: TRBV7-3; CDR3 length: 15; J gene: TRBJ2-2; CDR3 DNA: TGTGCCAGCAGCTTTAGTCTAGCGGGAGCCGGGGAGCTGTTTTTT; CDR3 protein: CASSFSLAGAGELFF
D gene: NA; clone size: NA; V gene: TRBV6-5; CDR3 length: 14; J gene: TRBJ2-7; CDR3 DNA: TGTGCCAGCAGTTACTCGGAGAGGCCCAACGAGCAGTACTTC; CDR3 protein: CASSYSERPNEQYF
D gene: TRBD1; clone size: NA; V gene: TRBV6-5; CDR3 length: 14; J gene: TRBJ2-7; CDR3 DNA: TGTGCCAGCAGGGTAAATGACAGGGGCCACGAGCAGTACTTC; CDR3 protein: CASRVNDRGHEQYF
D gene: TRBD2; clone size: few; V gene: TRBV11-1; CDR3 length: 16; J gene: TRBJ2-3; CDR3 DNA: TGTGCCAGCAGCTTAAACCGACTAGCGGAAACAGATACGCAGTATTTT; CDR3 protein: CASSLNRLAETDTQYF
D gene: NA; clone size: once; V gene: TRBV7-2; CDR3 length: 14; J gene: TRBJ2-1; CDR3 DNA: TGTGCCAGCAGCTTAGCGTCAGGGCCGTATGAGCAGTTCTTC; CDR3 protein: CASSLASGPYEQFF
D gene: TRBD1; clone size: NA; V gene: TRBV4-3; CDR3 length: 13; J gene: TRBJ1-2; CDR3 DNA: TGCGCCAGCAGCCAAGATAGAGGGGGCGGCTACACCTTC; CDR3 protein: CASSQDRGGGYTF
D gene: NA; clone size: NA; V gene: TRBV4-3; CDR3 length: 14; J gene: TRBJ1-2; CDR3 DNA: TGCGCCAGCAGCCAAGTCACAGGGAGTGATGGCTACACCTTC; CDR3 protein: CASSQVTGSDGYTF
D gene: NA; clone size: NA; V gene: TRBV6-5; CDR3 length: 15; J gene: TRBJ2-2; CDR3 DNA: TGTGCCAGCACTCCGGGAGAGCGGAACACCGGGGAGCTGTTTTTT; CDR3 protein: CASTPGERNTGELFF
D gene: NA; clone size: NA; V gene: TRBV7-9; CDR3 length: 12; J gene: TRBJ1-5; CDR3 DNA: TGTGCCAGCAGCTTAAGAGAACAGCCCCAGCATTTT; CDR3 protein: CASSLREQPQHF